The TCR beta chain under discussion was sequenced for a study of low-dose radiotherapy and immunotherapy resistance in tumors. Looking at the study overall: Intravenous ipilimumab 1 mg/kg every six weeks was given with nivolumab 240 mg every two weeks.

Time point described: before trial treatment. In the RACIN dose-escalation trial, donors got nivolumab plus ipilimumab with aspirin, cyclophosphamide and radiotherapy. This clonotype came up many times. V was pared by 3 bases and J by 0 bases, with 12 bases between. CDR3 length equals 14 residues. Germline CDR1 is DFQATT and CDR2 is SNEGSKA (reference sequence). Both TCRalpha and TCRbeta chains were reverse transcribed with V-gene-specific primers. The authors amplified TCRs for 20 to 25 PCR cycles with a constant-region primer and a V-primer adapter. By in vitro transcription, the isolated mRNA was amplified. MiXCR, applied by TCRdb to the reads, yields one record per CDR3 protein. The table records about 64,000 distinct CDR3 sequences, about 25% of them present only once.

J is TRBJ2-7 and V is TRBV20-1; tentatively, D is TRBD2 (5 bases). Sequences were derived from PBMCs, sampled before treatment. The receptor was derived from a male donor with rectosigmoid adenocarcinoma. In DNA, the CDR3 is TGCAGTGCTAGCTTCTTCGAGGGCTCCTACGAGCAGTACTTC. Protein: CSASFFEGSYEQYF.